This is a list of T cell receptor beta chains from one sample in a study of brain T cells in children with intractable seizures. Produced via immunoSEQ multiplex PCR; TCRdb's table is partial and in-frame only. The sample contains about 80,000 clones, about 90% of which appear only once. The source material was peripheral blood, sampled at surgery. The receptors stem from a girl aged 2 to 9 with Rasmussen encephalitis and intractable seizures. CDR3s include the opening cysteine and the closing phenylalanine or tryptophan. Fields, in order: V gene, D gene, J gene, CDR3 protein, CDR3 DNA. A D gene is named only where the DNA matches it firmly.

>TRBV5-1|NA|TRBJ2-7
CASSLGGYEQYF
TGCGCCAGCAGCTTGGGGGGGTACGAGCAGTACTTC
>TRBV10-1|NA|TRBJ1-2
CASSELQAGELYGYTF
TGCGCCAGCAGTGAGTTGCAGGCCGGCGAACTCTATGGCTACACCTTC
>TRBV5-5|NA|TRBJ1-2
CASSLDSSDPNYGYTF
TGTGCCAGCAGCTTGGACAGCTCGGATCCTAACTATGGCTACACCTTC
>TRBV6-5|TRBD2|TRBJ2-1
CASILTSGSYNEQFF
TGTGCCAGCATTCTTACTAGCGGATCCTACAATGAGCAGTTCTTC
>TRBV24-1|TRBD1|TRBJ1-2
CATSDRQGLSGYTF
TGTGCCACCAGTGATAGACAGGGACTATCTGGCTACACCTTC
>TRBV2|NA|TRBJ2-6
CASSGWQAAFSGANVLTF
TGTGCCAGCAGTGGATGGCAGGCTGCCTTCTCTGGGGCCAACGTCCTGACTTTC
>TRBV7-3|NA|TRBJ1-3
CASRRVCNTIYF
TGTGCCAGCAGGAGGGTCTGTAACACCATATATTTT
>TRBV6-5|NA|TRBJ1-1
CASSSDSLNTEAFF
TGTGCCAGCAGTTCCGACAGCCTGAACACTGAAGCTTTCTTT
>TRBV14|NA|TRBJ2-7
CASSSRDSYEQYF
TGTGCCAGCAGTAGCAGGGATTCCTACGAGCAGTACTTC
>TRBV19|NA|TRBJ2-7
CASSIKKTGSYEQYF
TGTGCCAGTAGTATAAAAAAGACCGGTTCCTACGAGCAGTACTTC
>TRBV21-1|NA|TRBJ2-3
CASSKAPSDSLVAYTDTQYF
TGTGCCAGCAGCAAAGCCCCTTCTGACTCTTTGGTAGCCTACACAGATACGCAGTATTTT
>TRBV2|TRBD1|TRBJ1-2
CASSTDRGTYGYTF
TGTGCCAGCAGTACGGACAGGGGGACCTATGGCTACACCTTC
>TRBV6-5|TRBD2|TRBJ2-7
CASRGTSSFWEQYF
TGTGCCAGCAGGGGGACTAGCTCCTTTTGGGAGCAGTACTTC
>TRBV18|NA|TRBJ1-3
CASSPDKGYTIYF
TGTGCCAGCTCACCAGATAAGGGCTACACCATATATTTT
>TRBV30|NA|TRBJ1-5
CAWVGDPGISNQPQHF
TGTGCCTGGGTCGGGGATCCAGGGATTAGCAATCAGCCCCAGCATTTT
>TRBV2|TRBD2|TRBJ2-1
CASRDLSGSYNEQFF
TGTGCCAGCAGAGACCTTAGCGGGAGTTACAATGAGCAGTTCTTC